The 17 T cell receptor beta chains presented below share a single source sample, sequenced in a study of neurological immune-mediated disorders. TCRdb ran MiXCR on the 5' RACE reads and lists one entry per CDR3 protein. This table holds 50,000 to 70,000 distinct CDR3 sequences, under 2.5% found once. The sequencing input was PBMCs. The receptors come from a man aged 50 to 60 with multiple sclerosis.

This clonotype has ten or more counts. The genes are TRBV12-3 or TRBV12-4 and TRBJ2-2; unclear D gene. The CDR3 runs to 16 residues. Trimming stripped 2 bases from V and 1 base from J, with 11 bases between. CDR3 nucleotides: TGTGCCAGCAGTTTAAGGCGGCGATTGAACACCGGGGAGCTGTTTTTT. Encoded protein: CASSLRRRLNTGELFF.

The sample holds many counts of this clonotype. The V gene is TRBV29-1, the J gene TRBJ1-2, with D tentatively TRBD1 (5 bases). The CDR3 loop spans 13 amino acids. Germline CDR1 reads SQVTM; CDR2 reads ANQGSEA. V shed 5 bases and J shed 2 bases, with 12 bases lying between them. The CDR3 coding sequence is TGCAGCGTTAAACTCCAGGGAAACTATGGCTACACCTTC. As protein: CSVKLQGNYGYTF.

In its sample, this clonotype was seen many times. The chain employs TRBV19 and TRBJ1-1; D is perhaps TRBD1 (5 bases). Trimming pared 6 bases from V and 3 bases from J, leaving 14 bases between. Germline CDR1 reads LNHDA; CDR2 reads SQIVND (reference sequence). There are 14 residues in the CDR3. This CDR3 is CASSVQGGDTEAFF. The CDR3 DNA reads TGTGCCAGTAGCGTTCAAGGAGGGGACACTGAAGCTTTCTTT.

This clonotype has a count of ten or more. In DNA, the CDR3 is TGTGCCAGCAGCCAAGGAGGAAATGAGCAGTTCTTC. Its protein product is CASSQGGNEQFF. The J gene is TRBJ2-1, the V gene TRBV3-1; D ambiguous. This CDR3 spans 12 amino acids. Between the trimmed V and J ends, which lost 1 base and 7 bases, there was a span of 5 bases. In germline, CDR1 is LGHDT, CDR2 YNNKEL (reference sequence).

The table lists this clonotype with many counts. The chain employs TRBV27 and TRBJ2-1; TRBD2 aligns across 14 bases. This CDR3 contains 16 residues. In germline, CDR1 is MNHEY, CDR2 SMNVEV (reference sequence). The J segment lost 7 bases and the V segment lost 5 bases, leaving 7 bases of the junction unmatched. CDR3 in amino acids: CASSLRTSGGTNEQFF. The CDR3 DNA reads as TGTGCCAGCAGTCTCCGGACTAGCGGGGGGACGAATGAGCAGTTCTTC.

The table lists this clonotype with many counts. The genes are TRBV20-1 and TRBJ1-1; D might be TRBD1 (6 bases). Germline CDR1 reads DFQATT; CDR2 reads SNEGSKA (reference sequence). The CDR3 loop spans 12 amino acids. V lost 6 bases and J 11 bases, leaving 19 bases between the germline ends. DNA of the CDR3: TGCAGTGCGACCCTGGGGGGCGCGGGGGCTTTCTTT. This translates into CSATLGGAGAFF.

This rearrangement joins TRBV30 to TRBJ2-3; the D is unclear. This CDR3 comprises 12 residues. Germline CDR1 reads GTSNPN; CDR2 reads SVGIG (reference sequence). V shed 2 bases and J shed 0 bases, with 3 bases lying between them. The CDR3 spells CAWSKSTDTQYF. CDR3 in DNA: TGTGCCTGGAGTAAGAGCACAGATACGCAGTATTTT.

This clonotype was recorded at least ten times. The V call is TRBV7-2, the J call TRBJ1-4; 9 bases agree with TRBD1. The CDR3 is made up of 15 amino acids. V lost 5 bases, J lost 2 bases, and 3 bases stayed unmatched. CDR1 is SGHTA and CDR2 is FQGNSA in the germline V gene. The CDR3 region has the DNA TGTGCCAGCAGCATAGGGACAGGGACTAATGAAAAACTGTTTTTT. It translates to CASSIGTGTNEKLFF.

Concerning this clonotype itself: Since a much larger clone is just one base distant, this may be a read error. The V and J genes are TRBV9 and TRBJ2-5; the D is unclear. The length of the CDR3 is 13 residues. CDR1 and CDR2 from the germline V gene are SGDLS and YYNGEE. CDR3 in amino acids: CASSVYGGENQYF. The CDR3, as DNA: TGTGCCAGCAGCGTTTATGGCGGAGAGAACCAGTACTTC.

This clonotype was counted at least ten times. This chain links TRBV9 with TRBJ2-7; possible D gene TRBD2, 6 bases. Germline CDR1 SGDLS, CDR2 YYNGEE. Trimming removed 7 bases from V and 3 bases from J, with 17 bases in between. The CDR3 runs 14 residues. The CDR3 bases are TGTGCCAGCGGCGGGATCCCCTTTGACTACGAGCAGTACTTC. Its protein is CASGGIPFDYEQYF.

This clonotype has ten or more counts. The chain has TRBV5-1 and TRBJ2-5, with 11 bases fitting TRBD2. V lost 4 bases and J lost 4; bases outside the gene matches: 6. This CDR3 comprises 15 residues. In germline, CDR1 is SGHRS, CDR2 YFSETQ. CDR3 sequence (DNA): TGCGCCAGCAGCATTAGCGGGGGGGCCGGAGAGACCCAGTACTTC. Amino acid sequence: CASSISGGAGETQYF.

This clonotype was observed at least ten times. The J gene is TRBJ2-7, the V gene TRBV28; perhaps TRBD1 as D (5 bases). Trimming left V 6 bases short and J 1 base short, with 7 bases between. The CDR3 has 12 residues. Germline assignment: CDR1 MDHEN and CDR2 SYDVKM. CDR3 amino acids: CASRPGSYEQYF. CDR3 DNA sequence: TGTGCCAGCAGACCAGGGTCCTACGAGCAGTACTTC.

This clonotype was detected ten times or more. V usage is TRBV7-2 and J usage is TRBJ1-2; D gene uncertain. Trimming removed 1 base from V and 4 bases from J, with 10 bases in between. The CDR3 runs to 14 residues. CDR1 is SGHTA and CDR2 is FQGNSA in the germline V gene. The CDR3 DNA follows: TGTGCCAGCAGCTTAGAGAGGGCTTCCTATGGCTACACCTTC. This gives the protein CASSLERASYGYTF. Based on the CDR3 plus reference TRBV7-2 and TRBJ1-2, the full variable domain is GAGVSQSPSNKVTEKGKDVELRCDPISGHTALYWYRQSLGQGLEFLIYFQGNSAPDKSGLPSDRFSAERTGGSVSTLTIQRTQQEDSAVYLCASSLERASYGYTFGSGTRLTVV.

In this sample, this clonotype turned up many times. The rearrangement joins TRBV20-1 to TRBJ1-1; D call uncertain. V shed 0 bases and J shed 3 bases, with 5 bases lying between them. Germline V gene data show CDR1 as DFQATT and CDR2 as SNEGSKA (reference sequence). The CDR3 covers 12 residues. CDR3 region: CSARDGYTEAFF. The CDR3, as DNA: TGCAGTGCTAGAGACGGCTACACTGAAGCTTTCTTT.

This clonotype was found many times. The chain combines TRBV5-1 with TRBJ2-7; 7 bases fit TRBD2. Looked up from germline, CDR1 is SGHRS and CDR2 is YFSETQ. V lost 4 bases, J lost 4 bases, and 5 bases stayed unmatched. The length of the CDR3 is 13 residues. The chain's CDR3 is CASSRGVRYEQYF. The CDR3 coding sequence is TGCGCCAGCAGCCGGGGGGTTCGGTACGAGCAGTACTTC.

This clonotype was observed many times. The chain has TRBV10-3 and TRBJ1-1; D remains ambiguous. The CDR3 spans 15 residues. Germline values: CDR1 ENHRY, CDR2 SYGVKD. Trimming took off 0 bases at V and 7 bases at J, with 15 bases between the two ends. The CDR3 bases are TGTGCCATCAGTGAGTCTACGCAGAGCCTGGGTGAAGCTTTCTTT. Protein: CAISESTQSLGEAFF.

This clonotype has at least ten counts. The chain is built from TRBV7-3 and TRBJ1-2; D unclear. The CDR3 is made up of 13 amino acids. The V gene lost 5 bases and the J gene lost 7 bases, with 14 bases spanning the gap. CDR1 SGHTA and CDR2 FQGTGA come from the germline V gene. The CDR3 spells CASSLGQKTGYTF. The CDR3 nucleotides read TGTGCCAGCAGCCTTGGGCAGAAAACTGGCTACACCTTC. Filled out from reference TRBV7-3 and TRBJ1-2, the complete variable domain reads GAGVSQTPSNKVTEKGKYVELRCDPISGHTALYWYRQSLGQGPEFLIYFQGTGAADDSGLPNDRFFAVRPEGSVSTLKIQRTERGDSAVYLCASSLGQKTGYTFGSGTRLTVV.